One and the same sample provided the 24 T cell receptor beta chains below, sequenced in a study of cytomegalovirus exposure and HLA in healthy donors. The PCR used 60 Vbeta and 13 Jbeta primers. Method: immunoSEQ multiplex PCR; TCRdb's copy keeps in-frame clones and lacks some. The sample table includes under 95,000 clones. Sequencing was carried out using PBMCs. The receptors originated from a female donor in good health and CMV-seropositive.

V gene TRBV4-1 combines with J gene TRBJ2-2; 12 bases agree with TRBD2. V trimming: 4 bases; J trimming: 5 bases; junction bases outside the gene matches: 14. The CDR3 spans 19 residues. Germline V gene sequence: CDR1 MGHRA, CDR2 YSYEKL. Here the CDR3 DNA reads TGCGCCAGCAGCCGTAGCCGCCTAGCGGGAGGGCCGGTTACCGGGGAGCTGTTTTTT. Encoded protein: CASSRSRLAGGPVTGELFF.

The genes are TRBV7-9 and TRBJ1-1, with 7 nucleotides matching TRBD1. J gave up 10 bases and V 5 bases, and 10 bases lay outside the gene matches. CDR3 size: 13 residues. Germline-derived CDR1 and CDR2 are SEHNR and FQNEAQ (reference sequence). The CDR3 spells CASSPWDSNGAFF. The CDR3 DNA is TGTGCCAGCAGCCCCTGGGACAGCAATGGAGCTTTCTTT.

The chain couples TRBV28 to TRBJ1-5; the match to TRBD1 covers 7 bases. V gave up 7 bases and J gave up 0 bases; unmatched junction bases: 9. Germline V gene data show CDR1 as MDHEN and CDR2 as SYDVKM. The CDR3 is made up of 16 amino acids. The CDR3 nucleotides are TGTGCCAGCACTACGGACAGGCTGAATAGCAATCAGCCCCAGCATTTT. Translating gives CASTTDRLNSNQPQHF.

The chain is built from TRBV28 and TRBJ2-1, with TRBD2 matching over 8 bases. Per the germline V gene, CDR1 is MDHEN and CDR2 is SYDVKM. The ends lost 5 bases at V and 5 bases at J; junction bases unmatched: 11. The CDR3 covers 16 residues. CDR3 sequence: CASSPDGLAVNNEQFF. CDR3 bases: TGTGCCAGCAGTCCCGACGGACTAGCAGTAAACAATGAGCAGTTCTTC.

The chain recombines TRBV28 with TRBJ2-7; TRBD2 agrees at 13 bases. Germline lookup yields CDR1 MDHEN and CDR2 SYDVKM. The J segment lost 3 bases and the V segment lost 1 base, leaving 3 bases of the junction unmatched. The CDR3 is made up of 16 amino acids. CDR3 sequence: CASSLSGTSGNYEQYF. The DNA of the CDR3 is TGTGCCAGCAGTTTATCCGGGACTAGCGGGAACTACGAGCAGTACTTC.

This chain joins TRBV7-2 and TRBJ2-5, with 8 nucleotides matching TRBD2. Trimming took 5 bases from V and 0 from J; bases not matched to a gene: 5. Germline V gives CDR1 SGHTA, CDR2 FQGNSA. The CDR3 runs 15 residues. The CDR3 loop is CASSRAGANQETQYF. CDR3 in DNA: TGTGCCAGCAGCAGAGCGGGAGCCAACCAAGAGACCCAGTACTTC.

The chain combines TRBV6-6 with TRBJ2-1; D might be TRBD1 (5 bases). V shed 3 bases and J shed 6 bases, with 9 bases lying between them. This CDR3 comprises 13 residues. From germline, CDR1 is MNHNY and CDR2 SVGAGI (reference sequence). CDR3 nucleotide sequence: TGTGCCAGCAGTTATAGACAGACCAATGAGCAGTTCTTC. Translated, it gives CASSYRQTNEQFF.

The chain links TRBV4-1 to TRBJ2-2, with 8 bases matching TRBD1. Looked up from germline, CDR1 is MGHRA and CDR2 is YSYEKL. This CDR3 region has 16 residues. With V trimmed by 4 bases and J by 2 bases, 6 bases remained unmatched. CDR3: CASSRTGGANTGELFF. As DNA, the CDR3 is TGCGCCAGCAGCCGAACAGGGGGAGCAAACACCGGGGAGCTGTTTTTT.

V gene TRBV6-6 combines with J gene TRBJ2-7, with a weak D call TRBD2 (5 bases). This CDR3 contains 12 residues. Germline V gene sequence: CDR1 MNHNY, CDR2 SVGAGI (reference sequence). V lost 6 bases and J lost 2, with 8 bases in between. The CDR3, as DNA: TGTGCCAGCAGCCCCGGGGCCTACGAGCAGTACTTC. Protein: CASSPGAYEQYF.

J is TRBJ2-3 and V is TRBV6-5; D might be TRBD1 (6 bases). Germline V lookup: CDR1 MNHEY, CDR2 SVGAGI. This CDR3 region has 14 residues. Trimming removed 5 bases at V and 1 base at J, with 10 bases between. CDR3 residues: CASSARQGTDTQYF. CDR3 coding DNA: TGTGCCAGCAGTGCCAGACAGGGCACAGATACGCAGTATTTT.

The chain carries TRBV9 and TRBJ2-2; possible D gene TRBD2, 6 bases. Germline-derived CDR1 and CDR2 are SGDLS and YYNGEE. With 4 bases removed from V and 4 bases from J, the gap between germline ends came to 23 bases. CDR3 length: 18 amino acids. The CDR3 here is CASSPSSWRATLTGELFF. The CDR3 coding sequence is TGTGCCAGCAGCCCATCTTCGTGGAGGGCCACTCTCACCGGGGAGCTGTTTTTT. Drawing the rest from reference TRBV9 and TRBJ2-2, the complete variable domain is DSGVTQTPKHLITATGQRVTLRCSPRSGDLSVYWYQQSLDQGLQFLIQYYNGEERAKGNILERFSAQQFPDLHSELNLSSLELGDSALYFCASSPSSWRATLTGELFFGEGSRLTVL.

The chain has TRBV27 and TRBJ2-5; 7 nucleotides align to TRBD2. The CDR3 extends over 13 amino acids. In germline, CDR1 is MNHEY, CDR2 SMNVEV (reference sequence). V trimming: 6 bases; J trimming: 2 bases; junction bases outside the gene matches: 3. The CDR3 spells CASSGRWQETQYF. Written as DNA, the CDR3 is TGTGCCAGCAGCGGGAGGTGGCAAGAGACCCAGTACTTC.

V is TRBV7-6 and J is TRBJ1-1; possible D gene TRBD1, 6 bases. Trimming pared 5 bases from V and 5 bases from J, leaving 12 bases between. The CDR3 is 13 amino acids. In germline, CDR1 is SGHVS, CDR2 FNYEAQ. The CDR3 is CASSRQERTEAFF. DNA of the CDR3: TGTGCCAGCAGCCGACAGGAGAGAACTGAAGCTTTCTTT.

The chain recombines TRBV4-1 with TRBJ2-1, with 7 bases that match TRBD1. Trimming removed 3 bases from V and 10 bases from J; junction bases left unmatched: 6. The CDR3 length is 13 residues. Germline assignment: CDR1 MGHRA and CDR2 YSYEKL. The CDR3 region has the DNA TGCGCCAGCAGCCAGGGGACAGTCGCAGAGCAGTTCTTC. Encoded protein: CASSQGTVAEQFF.

The gene calls are TRBV7-6 and TRBJ2-2; perhaps TRBD1 as D (6 bases). V dropped 5 bases and J dropped 6 bases, with 19 bases sitting between them. Germline V gene data show CDR1 as SGHVS and CDR2 as FNYEAQ. This CDR3 contains 16 residues. CDR3 sequence (DNA): TGTGCCAGCAGCCCACTCCCCAGGGGTGACGCCGGGGAGCTGTTTTTT. It translates to CASSPLPRGDAGELFF.

CDR3 in DNA: TGCGCCAGCAGCCAAGCAGGGTTCCCATACAATGAGCAGTTCTTC. Translating gives CASSQAGFPYNEQFF. The chain recombines TRBV4-3 with TRBJ2-1; the D gene is possibly TRBD1 (5 bases). The V and J ends lost 1 base and 4 bases respectively, with 11 bases between them. CDR1 LGHNA and CDR2 YSLEER come from the germline V gene. The CDR3 totals 15 residues.

The chain employs TRBV5-4 and TRBJ2-7; TRBD1 matches 9 bases. The CDR3 consists of 13 residues. V lost 4 bases, J lost 5 bases, and 4 bases stayed unmatched. Germline V lookup: CDR1 SGHNT, CDR2 YYREEE (reference sequence). The chain's CDR3 is CASSKDRGDEQYF. CDR3 sequence (DNA): TGTGCCAGCAGCAAGGACAGGGGTGACGAGCAGTACTTC. The entire variable domain, with the rest obtained from reference TRBV5-4 and TRBJ2-7, is as follows: ETGVTQSPTHLIKTRGQQVTLRCSSQSGHNTVSWYQQALGQGPQFIFQYYREEENGRGNFPPRFSGLQFPNYSSELNVNALELDDSALYLCASSKDRGDEQYFGPGTRLTVT.

The chain employs TRBV2 and TRBJ1-2, with a tentative D call TRBD1 (5 bases). Germline CDR1 SNHLY, CDR2 FYNNEI. V was cut by 8 bases and J by 4 bases, with 11 bases left in between. There are 12 residues in the CDR3. The CDR3 region is CASHDRAYGYTF. The CDR3 bases are TGTGCCAGCCATGACAGAGCCTATGGCTACACCTTC.

Note on this clone: A junction boundary mismatches the germline segment, possibly from a read error. The chain uses TRBV6-5 and TRBJ1-5; TRBD1 aligns across 9 bases. The CDR3 is 15 amino acids. Germline V gene lookup returns CDR1 MNHEY and CDR2 SVGAGI. The CDR3 region has the DNA TGTGCCAGCAGCCGTACAGGGGGCGGCAATCAGCACCAGCATTTT. Protein sequence: CASSRTGGGNQHQHF.

This chain uses TRBV9 with TRBJ2-3; a possible D gene is TRBD2 (6 bases). Trimming cost V 0 bases and J 3 bases, with 11 bases left between them. The CDR3 runs 15 residues. CDR1 SGDLS and CDR2 YYNGEE come from the germline V gene. In DNA, the CDR3 is TGTGCCAGCAGCGTAGCCCAGACTAGTACAGATACGCAGTATTTT. Its protein is CASSVAQTSTDTQYF.

The CDR3 sequence is CASRPGQSYEQYF. The CDR3 nucleotides are TGTGCCAGCAGACCGGGACAAAGCTACGAGCAGTACTTC. V and J are TRBV28 and TRBJ2-7, with D tentatively TRBD1 (6 bases). V shed 6 bases and J shed 3 bases, with 12 bases lying between them. The CDR3 contains 13 residues. Germline CDR1 is MDHEN and CDR2 is SYDVKM.

The chain combines TRBV19 with TRBJ2-2; tentatively, D is TRBD1 (6 bases). Germline V gene data show CDR1 as LNHDA and CDR2 as SQIVND (reference sequence). The CDR3 is 15 residues long. Trimming removed 7 bases at V and 0 bases at J, with 12 bases between. CDR3 sequence reads: CASKGVGANTGELFF. The DNA of the CDR3 is TGTGCCAGTAAGGGGGTGGGGGCGAACACCGGGGAGCTGTTTTTT.

This chain links TRBV4-3 with TRBJ1-1; tentatively, D is TRBD1 (5 bases). Trimming shortened V by 4 bases and J by 1 base, and 13 bases separated the two germline ends. CDR3 length: 15 residues. The germline V gene has CDR1 LGHNA and CDR2 YSLEER. The CDR3 reads CASSRSSRANTEAFF. The CDR3, as DNA: TGCGCCAGCAGCCGATCTTCCAGGGCGAACACTGAAGCTTTCTTT.

This chain links TRBV6-5 with TRBJ2-1; no reliable D call. The germline V gene has CDR1 MNHEY and CDR2 SVGAGI. Trimming stripped 6 bases from V and 7 bases from J, with 19 bases between. The CDR3 spans 15 residues. CDR3 protein: CASSAEASRGNEQFF. CDR3 DNA: TGTGCCAGCAGCGCTGAGGCTTCGCGTGGAAATGAGCAGTTCTTC.